There are a few counts of the clone carrying this T cell receptor (beta chain). Antigen unknown. This specimen belongs to a study of cytomegalovirus exposure and HLA in healthy donors. General study findings and limits: A later analysis appeared to link common viral pathogens to several of the most significant clusters. The study reported that TCR beta sequences accurately predicted HLA-A and HLA-B alleles in most subjects.

The PCR employed 60 Vbeta primers together with 13 Jbeta primers. Only in-frame clones appear in the TCRdb table, and some are missing; sequencing was by immunoSEQ multiplex PCR. Found here are around 160,000 clones, more than 60% of them singletons; the top ten hold about 13%. CDR3 size: 14 residues. Trimming shortened V by 2 bases and J by 3 bases, and 7 bases separated the two germline ends. Germline V gene lookup returns CDR1 KGHSH and CDR2 LQKENI. The sequence derives from a middle-aged man in good health and CMV-seropositive. The sequenced material came from PBMCs. The V and J genes are TRBV18 and TRBJ2-2; D gene unclear. The CDR3 region is CASSPGLDTGELFF. In nucleotides, the CDR3 is TGTGCCAGCTCACCAGGGCTCGACACCGGGGAGCTGTTTTTT.